This T cell receptor beta chain was sequenced in a study of cytomegalovirus exposure and HLA in healthy donors. Study as a whole: Earlier, about 180 million T cells were analyzed, and 117 million unique TCR beta sequences were found among them.

The germline CDR1 and CDR2 sequences are SGHTA and FQGNSA. The CDR3 totals 15 residues. V lost 3 bases, J lost 2 bases, and 11 bases lay in between. Study results and caveats: As a later analysis showed, a missense DCLRE1C variant was linked to trimming of TCR beta V- and J-genes.

In regard to this clone: Antigen: not known.

In the PCR, 60 Vbeta and 13 Jbeta primers were used. Sequencing was performed with immunoSEQ multiplex PCR; in TCRdb, only in-frame clones are kept and a portion is missing. The sample lists over 100,000 clones; roughly 9% were seen once. Sequenced: PBMCs. The chain couples TRBV7-2 to TRBJ1-5; D is unclear. The receptor's source is a woman aged 40 to 55 in good health and CMV-seropositive. This CDR3 is CASSFAGSGNQPQHF. CDR3 DNA: TGTGCCAGCAGCTTTGCAGGCTCGGGCAATCAGCCCCAGCATTTT.